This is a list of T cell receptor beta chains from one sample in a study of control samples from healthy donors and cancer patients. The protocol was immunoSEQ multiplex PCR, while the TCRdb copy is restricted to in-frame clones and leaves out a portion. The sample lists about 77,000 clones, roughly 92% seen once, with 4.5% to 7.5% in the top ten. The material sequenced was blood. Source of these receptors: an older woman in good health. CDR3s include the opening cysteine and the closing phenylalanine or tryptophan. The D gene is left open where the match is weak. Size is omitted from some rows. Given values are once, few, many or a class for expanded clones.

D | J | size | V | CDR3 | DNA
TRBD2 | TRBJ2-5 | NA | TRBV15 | CATSRVDLGGGETQYF | TGTGCCACCAGCAGAGTTGACCTCGGCGGGGGAGAGACCCAGTACTTC
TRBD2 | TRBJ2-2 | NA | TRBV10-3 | CAIKTTSGDTGELFF | TGTGCCATCAAAACGACTAGCGGAGACACCGGGGAGCTGTTTTTT
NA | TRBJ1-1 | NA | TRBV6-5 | CASFLGGNEAFF | TGTGCCAGCTTTTTAGGGGGTAATGAAGCTTTCTTT
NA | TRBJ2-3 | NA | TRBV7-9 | CASSLQGTDTQYF | TGTGCCAGCAGCTTACAGGGAACAGATACGCAGTATTTT
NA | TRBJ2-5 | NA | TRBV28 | CASSLGRGAAQETQYF | TGTGCCAGCAGTCTAGGGCGGGGAGCGGCTCAAGAGACCCAGTACTTC
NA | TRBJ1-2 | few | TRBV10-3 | CAISEAGLWGYTF | TGTGCCATCAGTGAGGCAGGGCTTTGGGGCTACACCTTC
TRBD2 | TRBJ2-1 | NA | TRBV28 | CASSFAGVTHNEQFF | TGTGCCAGCAGTTTTGCGGGAGTTACCCACAATGAGCAGTTCTTC
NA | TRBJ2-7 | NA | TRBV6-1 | CASSEPPIYEQYF | TGTGCCAGCAGTGAACCGCCCATCTACGAGCAGTACTTC
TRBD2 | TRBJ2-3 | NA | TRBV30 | CAWSSGLAGGTDTQYF | TGTGCCTGGAGTAGCGGACTAGCGGGAGGGACAGATACGCAGTATTTT
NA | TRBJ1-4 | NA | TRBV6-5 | CASRTGGVGNEKLFF | TGTGCCAGCAGGACTGGAGGAGTTGGAAATGAAAAACTGTTTTTT
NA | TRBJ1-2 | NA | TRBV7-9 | CASSFDYGYTF | TGTGCCAGCAGCTTTGACTATGGCTACACCTTC
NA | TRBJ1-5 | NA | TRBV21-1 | CASSKRQGIAQHF | TGTGCCAGCAGCAAGCGACAGGGAATAGCCCAGCATTTT
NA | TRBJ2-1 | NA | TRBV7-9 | CASSLAGSLDEQFF | TGTGCCAGCAGCTTAGCCGGGAGTCTGGATGAGCAGTTCTTC
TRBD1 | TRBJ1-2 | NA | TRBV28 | CASSLFGRGRHGYTF | TGTGCCAGCAGTTTATTCGGCAGGGGGAGGCATGGCTACACCTTC
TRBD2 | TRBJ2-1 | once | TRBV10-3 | CAISEASGRRGSYNEQFF | TGTGCCATCAGTGAGGCTAGCGGGAGAAGGGGCTCCTACAATGAGCAGTTCTTC
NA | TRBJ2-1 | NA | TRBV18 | CASSPDREQFF | TGTGCCAGCTCTCCCGATCGAGAGCAGTTCTTC
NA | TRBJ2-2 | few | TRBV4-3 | CASSQERNTGELFF | TGCGCCAGCAGCCAAGAAAGGAACACCGGGGAGCTGTTTTTT
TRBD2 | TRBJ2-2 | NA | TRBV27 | CASSLDGTSGSRTGELFF | TGTGCCAGCAGTCTGGACGGGACTAGCGGGAGTCGGACCGGGGAGCTGTTTTTT
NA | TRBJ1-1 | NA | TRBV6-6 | CASSRDTSNTEAFF | TGTGCCAGCAGCAGGGACACCTCGAACACTGAAGCTTTCTTT
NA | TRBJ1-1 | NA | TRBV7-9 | CASDRYTEAFF | TGTGCCAGCGACAGGTACACTGAAGCTTTCTTT
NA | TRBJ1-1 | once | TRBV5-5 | CASSFSYMNTEAFF | TGTGCCAGCAGCTTTTCTTATATGAACACTGAAGCTTTCTTT
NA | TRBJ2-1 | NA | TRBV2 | CASSAGSNNEQFF | TGTGCCAGCAGTGCGGGTAGCAACAATGAGCAGTTCTTC
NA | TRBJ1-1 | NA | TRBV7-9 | CASSPGVGGETEAFF | TGTGCCAGCAGCCCCGGGGTTGGGGGGGAAACTGAAGCTTTCTTT
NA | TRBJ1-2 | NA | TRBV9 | CASSVVGYGYTF | TGTGCCAGCAGCGTAGTTGGGTATGGCTACACCTTC
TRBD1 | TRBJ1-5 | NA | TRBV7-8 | CASSPIGQGSNQPQHF | TGTGCCAGCAGCCCAATTGGACAGGGCAGCAATCAGCCCCAGCATTTT
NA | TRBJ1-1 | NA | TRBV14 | CASSHPPGRTFF | TGTGCCAGCAGCCATCCCCCGGGGAGGACTTTCTTT
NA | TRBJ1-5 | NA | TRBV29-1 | CSVEGSHKRTAPQEHNQPQHF | TGCAGCGTTGAAGGCTCACATAAAAGAACAGCACCCCAAGAACACAATCAGCCCCAGCATTTT
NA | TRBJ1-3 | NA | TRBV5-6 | CASSFISGNTIYF | TGTGCCAGCAGCTTCATTTCTGGAAACACCATATATTTT
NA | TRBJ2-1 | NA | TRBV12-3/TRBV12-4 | CASSPGLGPQQFF | TGTGCCAGCAGCCCCGGGCTGGGGCCACAGCAGTTCTTC
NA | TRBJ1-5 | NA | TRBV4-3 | CASSQDLVSGVNQPQHF | TGCGCCAGCAGCCAAGATCTGGTTTCAGGGGTCAATCAGCCCCAGCATTTT
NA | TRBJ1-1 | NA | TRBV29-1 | CSADSLGSTEAFF | TGCAGCGCCGATTCTCTGGGGTCCACTGAAGCTTTCTTT
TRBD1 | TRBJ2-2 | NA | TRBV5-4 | CASSSNRGRFSGELFF | TGTGCCAGCAGTTCCAACAGGGGGCGCTTTAGCGGGGAGCTGTTTTTT
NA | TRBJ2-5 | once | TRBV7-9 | CASSLVGLETQYF | TGTGCCAGCAGCCTCGTGGGATTGGAGACCCAGTACTTC